The rows below give T cell receptor beta chains drawn from one sample of a study of response to subunit inactivated influenza vaccine. MiXCR, run by TCRdb on the RT-PCR reads, gives a single entry per CDR3 protein. Found here are approximately 730,000 distinct CDR3 sequences, about 15% of them singletons; the top ten hold 6.5% to 8.5%. The sample here was PBMCs from blood, taken 14 to 15 days before vaccination. These receptors came from a man over 45 who received an inactivated influenza vaccine. CDR3s include the opening cysteine and the closing phenylalanine or tryptophan. Fields, in order: D gene, J gene, clone size, V gene, CDR3 protein, CDR3 DNA. D genes are given only for firm matches. Size is omitted from some rows. Given values are once, few, many or a class for expanded clones.

.,TRBJ2-2,.,TRBV7-2,CASSSYQGTGELFF,TGTGCCAGCAGCTCATACCAGGGGACCGGGGAGCTGTTTTTT
TRBD2,TRBJ2-1,.,TRBV18,CASSPRTSGISNEQFF,TGTGCCAGCTCACCAAGGACTAGCGGGATTTCGAATGAGCAGTTCTTC
.,TRBJ2-2,few,TRBV5-1,CASSPTSAGELFF,TGCGCCAGCAGCCCCACGTCAGCCGGGGAGCTGTTTTTT
TRBD1,TRBJ1-4,.,TRBV20-1,CSALPGQGREKLFF,TGCAGTGCATTACCGGGACAGGGACGTGAAAAACTGTTTTTT
TRBD2,TRBJ2-7,many,TRBV12-3/TRBV12-4,CASSFSSGGAVYEQYF,TGTGCCAGCAGTTTCTCCAGCGGGGGGGCAGTTTACGAGCAGTACTTC
.,TRBJ2-7,few,TRBV15,CATSSLASTHEQYF,TGTGCCACCAGCAGCTTAGCGAGCACCCACGAGCAGTACTTC
.,TRBJ1-4,few,TRBV12-3/TRBV12-4,CASSTGPNNEKLFF,TGTGCCAGCAGTACGGGACCGAATAATGAAAAACTGTTTTTT
TRBD2,TRBJ2-7,once,TRBV2,CASCFSEHSGGGSYEQYF,TGTGCCAGCTGTTTTTCCGAACATAGCGGGGGAGGCTCCTACGAGCAGTACTTC
TRBD1,TRBJ2-2,few,TRBV10-3,CASQDRGNTGELFF,TGTGCCAGCCAGGACAGGGGGAACACCGGGGAGCTGTTTTTT
TRBD2,TRBJ2-3,.,TRBV13,CASSATSGGHTDTQYF,TGTGCCAGCAGCGCAACTAGCGGGGGGCACACAGATACGCAGTATTTT
.,TRBJ2-2,.,TRBV7-2,CASSFRQSNTGELFF,TGTGCCAGCAGCTTTCGGCAGTCGAACACCGGGGAGCTGTTTTTT
.,TRBJ1-5,few,TRBV18,CASSPYRDNQPQHF,TGTGCCAGCTCACCTTACAGGGACAATCAGCCCCAGCATTTT
TRBD1,TRBJ2-2,few,TRBV7-9,CASSMDRGRTGELFF,TGTGCCAGCAGCATGGACAGGGGGCGTACCGGGGAGCTGTTTTTT
TRBD1,TRBJ2-7,few,TRBV20-1,CSAGGQGNYEQYF,TGCAGTGCCGGGGGACAGGGTAATTACGAGCAGTACTTC
TRBD1,TRBJ1-1,few,TRBV20-1,CSAQGGMSTEAFF,TGCAGTGCCCAAGGGGGCATGAGCACTGAAGCTTTCTTT
.,TRBJ1-2,many,TRBV7-2,CACRGTPTNYGYTF,TGTGCCTGCCGTGGAACACCAACTAACTATGGCTACACCTTC
.,TRBJ2-5,.,TRBV10-3,CAISARGPYLQETQYF,TGTGCCATCAGTGCAAGGGGTCCTTATCTCCAAGAGACCCAGTACTTC
TRBD2,TRBJ2-3,.,TRBV20-1,CSATGLAGMSDTQYF,TGCAGTGCTACCGGACTAGCGGGAATGTCAGATACGCAGTATTTT
TRBD1,TRBJ2-5,many,TRBV7-8,CASSLPGGETQYF,TGTGCCAGCAGCCTGCCAGGGGGAGAGACCCAGTACTTC
.,TRBJ1-2,.,TRBV7-2,CASSSGQYYGYTF,TGTGCCAGCAGCTCCGGACAGTACTATGGCTACACCTTC
.,TRBJ1-3,many,TRBV29-1,CSVETPSGNTIYF,TGCAGCGTTGAAACACCCTCTGGAAACACCATATATTTT
.,TRBJ2-7,.,TRBV12-3/TRBV12-4,CASTGSELAYEQYF,TGTGCCAGCACCGGTAGCGAGTTAGCCTACGAGCAGTACTTC
.,TRBJ1-2,.,TRBV14,CASSQGFLPDPYGYTF,TGTGCCAGCAGCCAAGGATTCCTCCCGGACCCCTATGGCTACACCTTC